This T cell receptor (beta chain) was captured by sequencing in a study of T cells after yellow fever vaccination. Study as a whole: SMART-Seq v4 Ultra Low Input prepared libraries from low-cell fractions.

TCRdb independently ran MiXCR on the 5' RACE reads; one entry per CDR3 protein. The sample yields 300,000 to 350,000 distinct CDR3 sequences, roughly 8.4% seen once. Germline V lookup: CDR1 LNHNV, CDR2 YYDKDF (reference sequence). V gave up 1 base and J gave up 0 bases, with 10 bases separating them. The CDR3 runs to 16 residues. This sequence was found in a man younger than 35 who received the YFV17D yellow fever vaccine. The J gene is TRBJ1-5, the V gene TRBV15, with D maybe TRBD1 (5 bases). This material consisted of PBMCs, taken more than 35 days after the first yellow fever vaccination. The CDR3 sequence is CATSRGGSYSNQPQHF. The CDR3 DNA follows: TGTGCCACCAGCAGAGGGGGCAGCTATAGCAATCAGCCCCAGCATTTT.